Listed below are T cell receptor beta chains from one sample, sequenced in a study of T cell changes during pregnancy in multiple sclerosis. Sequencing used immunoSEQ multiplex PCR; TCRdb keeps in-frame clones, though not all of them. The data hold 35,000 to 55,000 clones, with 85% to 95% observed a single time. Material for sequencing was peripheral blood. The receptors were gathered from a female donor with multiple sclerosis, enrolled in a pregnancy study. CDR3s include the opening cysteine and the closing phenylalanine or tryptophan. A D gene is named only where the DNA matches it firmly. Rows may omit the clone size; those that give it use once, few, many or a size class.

CASSQVLGMGNTDTQYF	TGCGCCAGCAGCCAAGTCCTGGGAATGGGGAACACAGATACGCAGTATTTT	-	TRBV4-3	TRBJ2-3	-
CASSLTGTVNYEQYF	TGTGCCAGCAGCTTAACCGGGACGGTCAACTACGAGCAGTACTTC	-	TRBV11-2	TRBJ2-7	-
CAREDRDTQYF	TGTGCCCGGGAGGATCGAGATACGCAGTATTTT	-	TRBV30	TRBJ2-3	TRBD2
CASTRGRADNEQFF	TGTGCCAGCACCCGCGGGAGGGCCGACAATGAGCAGTTCTTC	-	TRBV6-5	TRBJ2-1	TRBD2
CASKLAGEGVYEQYF	TGTGCCAGCAAGCTAGCGGGAGAGGGTGTCTACGAGCAGTACTTC	once	TRBV5-4	TRBJ2-7	TRBD2
CASSGPGQGPEQYF	TGTGCCAGCAGTGGACCGGGACAGGGGCCCGAGCAGTACTTC	-	TRBV28	TRBJ2-7	TRBD1
CASSLETQYF	TGTGCCAGCTCACTGGAGACCCAGTACTTC	-	TRBV18	TRBJ2-5	-
CASSLDDRVAEAFF	TGCGCCAGCAGCTTGGACGACAGGGTTGCTGAAGCTTTCTTT	-	TRBV5-1	TRBJ1-1	TRBD1
CAISESPGLAGEETQYF	TGTGCCATCAGTGAGTCACCGGGACTAGCGGGAGAAGAGACCCAGTACTTC	-	TRBV10-3	TRBJ2-5	TRBD2
CASSGEAYTEAFF	TGTGCCAGCAGTGGCGAGGCTTACACTGAAGCTTTCTTT	once	TRBV2	TRBJ1-1	-
CASSNYNRENYGYTF	TGTGCCAGTAGTAATTATAACAGGGAAAACTATGGCTACACCTTC	-	TRBV19	TRBJ1-2	-
CASSQGTGGSYEQYF	TGTGCCAGCAGCCAAGGGACAGGAGGCTCCTACGAGCAGTACTTC	-	TRBV5-8	TRBJ2-7	TRBD1
CASSPHWSTLEGEQYF	TGCGCCAGCAGCCCCCACTGGTCTACCCTCGAAGGCGAGCAGTACTTC	-	TRBV4-1	TRBJ2-7	-
CASSLMGAGQETQYF	TGTGCCAGCAGCCTGATGGGTGCGGGACAAGAGACCCAGTACTTC	-	TRBV5-6	TRBJ2-5	-